This is a list of T cell receptor beta chains from one sample in a study of blood T cell repertoires in COVID-19. Sequencing used immunoSEQ multiplex PCR; TCRdb keeps in-frame clones, though not all of them. The table has roughly 200,000 clones, less than 90% seen once. Material for sequencing was peripheral blood. The receptors shown here come from an older man with acute or convalescent COVID-19. CDR3s include the opening cysteine and the closing phenylalanine or tryptophan. Fields, in order: D gene, J gene, V gene, clone size, CDR3 protein, CDR3 DNA. A D gene is named only where the DNA matches it firmly. A row's size may be missing; if present it is once, few, many or a size class.

>.|TRBJ2-2|TRBV7-3|once
CASSTAGGRRGELFF
TGTGCCAGCAGCACGGCCGGTGGTAGGAGAGGGGAGCTGTTTTTT
>TRBD1|TRBJ2-7|TRBV14|once
CASSQHQTGVGYEQYF
TGTGCCAGCAGCCAACATCAGACAGGGGTGGGCTACGAGCAGTACTTC
>TRBD1|TRBJ2-7|TRBV6-6|.
CASSYEGGSYEQYF
TGTGCCAGCAGTTATGAAGGGGGCAGCTACGAGCAGTACTTC
>.|TRBJ2-4|TRBV4-1|.
CASSQAGLLAKNIQYF
TGCGCCAGCAGCCAAGCAGGGCTACTAGCCAAAAACATTCAGTACTTC
>.|TRBJ2-1|TRBV6-6|.
CASSHRTEQFF
TGTGCCAGCAGTCACAGGACTGAGCAGTTCTTC
>.|TRBJ1-6|TRBV5-4|.
CASSLQNSPLHF
TGTGCCAGCAGCTTACAGAATTCACCCCTCCACTTT
>TRBD2|TRBJ2-7|TRBV19|.
CASSIDGTSGAGMVEQYF
TGTGCCAGTAGTATAGACGGGACTAGCGGAGCTGGGATGGTCGAGCAGTACTTC
>.|TRBJ2-5|TRBV28|.
CASSAPLGPETQYF
TGTGCCAGCAGTGCACCGCTAGGTCCAGAGACCCAGTACTTC
>.|TRBJ2-7|TRBV7-9|few
CASSLSPYEQYF
TGTGCCAGCAGCTTAAGCCCCTACGAGCAGTACTTC
>.|TRBJ2-3|TRBV7-3|.
CASSLRGRGTDTQYF
TGTGCCAGCAGCTTAAGGGGCAGGGGCACAGATACGCAGTATTTT
>.|TRBJ2-7|TRBV21-1|.
CASSKIMTSYEQYF
TGTGCCAGCAGCAAAATAATGACATCCTACGAGCAGTACTTC
>TRBD2|TRBJ2-2|TRBV24-1|.
CATSDTSDAGELFF
TGTGCCACCAGTGACACTAGCGACGCCGGGGAGCTGTTTTTT
>.|TRBJ2-7|TRBV28|.
CASSSQEKEQYF
TGTGCCAGCAGTTCGCAGGAAAAGGAGCAGTACTTC
>TRBD2|TRBJ2-7|TRBV19|.
CASSIVAGDPYEQYF
TGTGCCAGTAGTATAGTGGCGGGAGATCCCTACGAGCAGTACTTC
>.|TRBJ1-1|TRBV28|.
CASSSPGTTNTEAFF
TGTGCCAGCAGTTCCCCCGGGACAACGAACACTGAAGCTTTCTTT
>.|TRBJ2-1|TRBV19|.
CASSDSGPSSYNEQFF
TGTGCCAGTAGTGATTCAGGGCCCAGCTCCTACAATGAGCAGTTCTTC
>TRBD1|TRBJ2-2|TRBV15|.
CATSRGLGQGNTGELFF
TGTGCCACCAGCAGAGGCTTAGGACAGGGCAACACCGGGGAGCTGTTTTTT
>.|TRBJ2-7|TRBV4-1|.
CASSQDRGSSYEQYF
TGCGCCAGCAGCCAAGACAGAGGGAGCTCCTACGAGCAGTACTTC
>TRBD1|TRBJ2-3|TRBV19|.
CASSATGTGGTDTQYF
TGTGCCAGTAGCGCGACCGGGACAGGGGGCACAGATACGCAGTATTTT
>TRBD1|TRBJ1-4|TRBV28|.
CASSPGTGSEKLFF
TGTGCCAGCAGTCCAGGGACAGGGAGTGAAAAACTGTTTTTT
>TRBD2|TRBJ2-1|TRBV4-1|.
CASSSGTSGRAINEQFF
TGCGCCAGCAGTTCCGGGACTAGCGGGAGGGCCATCAATGAGCAGTTCTTC
>.|TRBJ2-7|TRBV18|.
CASSPPDRRREQYF
TGTGCCAGCTCACCTCCCGACCGGAGGCGCGAGCAGTACTTC
>.|TRBJ1-3|TRBV19|.
CASSPGIIGNTIYF
TGTGCCAGTAGTCCAGGGATCATTGGAAACACCATATATTTT
>TRBD2|TRBJ2-7|TRBV6-6|.
CASRPRASGSFYEQYF
TGTGCCAGCAGACCGAGAGCTAGCGGGAGTTTCTACGAGCAGTACTTC
>.|TRBJ2-7|TRBV2|few
CASTAPGYYEQYF
TGTGCCAGCACGGCCCCGGGGTACTACGAGCAGTACTTC
>.|TRBJ2-1|TRBV6-1|.
CASSEAGAAPWDEQFF
TGTGCCAGCAGTGAAGCGGGGGCAGCACCATGGGATGAGCAGTTCTTC
>TRBD1|TRBJ2-5|TRBV7-2|.
CASSYRGQETQYF
TGTGCCAGCAGCTACAGGGGGCAAGAGACCCAGTACTTC
>TRBD1|TRBJ1-4|TRBV6-5|.
CASSFSRDRAGEKLFF
TGTGCCAGCAGTTTCTCCCGGGACAGGGCCGGCGAAAAACTGTTTTTT
>.|TRBJ2-3|TRBV10-3|.
CAISERGRADTQYF
TGTGCCATCAGTGAGAGGGGGAGGGCAGATACGCAGTATTTT
>.|TRBJ2-5|TRBV18|.
CASSPNQGLEGETQYF
TGTGCCAGCTCACCTAACCAGGGCCTCGAAGGGGAGACCCAGTACTTC
>.|TRBJ2-1|TRBV10-2|.
CASSVRGYNEQFF
TGCGCCAGCAGTGTCAGGGGATATAATGAGCAGTTCTTC
>.|TRBJ1-3|TRBV10-3|.
CAITPSLVEDTIYF
TGTGCCATCACTCCCAGTCTAGTTGAGGACACCATATATTTT
>.|TRBJ1-1|TRBV29-1|.
CSARTWGTEAFF
TGCAGCGCCCGGACTTGGGGCACTGAAGCTTTCTTT
>TRBD1|TRBJ1-1|TRBV27|.
CASNVQGPNTEAFF
TGTGCCAGCAACGTACAGGGGCCGAACACTGAAGCTTTCTTT
>TRBD1|TRBJ2-1|TRBV7-8|few
CASSHKAGTDYNEQFF
TGTGCCAGCAGCCACAAGGCAGGGACAGATTACAATGAGCAGTTCTTC
>.|TRBJ2-2|TRBV30|.
CAWRTQGTGELFF
TGTGCCTGGAGGACGCAGGGGACCGGGGAGCTGTTTTTT
>.|TRBJ2-3|TRBV29-1|.
CSVEGRGVTDTQYF
TGCAGCGTTGAGGGCAGGGGGGTCACAGATACGCAGTATTTT
>.|TRBJ1-5|TRBV23-1|.
CASNLKIQGCNQPQHF
TGCGCCAGCAACCTGAAAATACAGGGTTGCAATCAGCCCCAGCATTTT
>TRBD1|TRBJ1-1|TRBV19|many
CASSMTGALSGRNTEAFF
TGTGCCAGTAGTATGACAGGGGCCCTCTCTGGGAGGAACACTGAAGCTTTCTTT
>TRBD1|TRBJ1-2|TRBV3-1/TRBV3-2|.
CASSRTGANYGYTF
TGTGCCAGCAGCCGGACAGGGGCTAACTATGGCTACACCTTC
>.|TRBJ2-5|TRBV25-1|.
CASNRGPQETQYF
TGTGCCAGCAACCGGGGTCCCCAAGAGACCCAGTACTTC
>.|TRBJ1-6|TRBV6-5|few
CASRGDVSSNSPLHF
TGTGCCAGCAGAGGGGATGTTTCTAGTAATTCACCCCTCCACTTT
>TRBD1|TRBJ1-5|TRBV2|.
CASRGTGILSNQPQHF
TGTGCCAGCAGGGGGACAGGGATCCTTAGCAATCAGCCCCAGCATTTT
>.|TRBJ1-1|TRBV7-3|.
CASSYTGRDTEAFF
TGTGCCAGCAGCTATACAGGGAGGGACACTGAAGCTTTCTTT
>.|TRBJ2-2|TRBV9|.
CASSVGAGANTGELFF
TGTGCCAGCAGCGTAGGGGCCGGGGCGAACACCGGGGAGCTGTTTTTT
>.|TRBJ2-1|TRBV7-9|.
CASTKFGGTVGDEQFF
TGTGCCAGCACCAAATTCGGAGGGACAGTTGGGGATGAGCAGTTCTTC
>TRBD1|TRBJ2-4|TRBV20-1|.
CSASWDRDKNIQYF
TGCAGTGCTAGTTGGGACAGGGACAAAAACATTCAGTACTTC
>.|TRBJ1-1|TRBV19|.
CASSWAFSNTEAFF
TGTGCCAGTAGTTGGGCGTTCTCGAACACTGAAGCTTTCTTT
>TRBD1|TRBJ1-1|TRBV10-3|.
CAISPSRDRGWGTEAFF
TGTGCCATCAGTCCGTCCCGGGACAGGGGTTGGGGCACTGAAGCTTTCTTT
>.|TRBJ2-3|TRBV5-4|.
CASSFNFDTQYF
TGTGCCAGCAGCTTTAATTTTGATACGCAGTATTTT
>.|TRBJ2-3|TRBV3-1/TRBV3-2|.
CASSQDPLASLQLYF
TGTGCCAGCAGCCAAGATCCGCTAGCGTCGCTACAGCTGTATTTT
>TRBD1|TRBJ2-1|TRBV4-3|.
CASSQETGNYNEQFF
TGCGCCAGCAGCCAAGAGACAGGGAACTACAATGAGCAGTTCTTC
>.|TRBJ1-5|TRBV19|once
CASSIAPLSNQPQHF
TGTGCCAGTAGTATAGCCCCCCTGAGCAATCAGCCCCAGCATTTT
>TRBD1|TRBJ1-2|TRBV9|.
CASSGVILDRGHYGYTF
TGTGCCAGCAGCGGCGTCATCCTCGACAGGGGCCACTATGGCTACACCTTC
>.|TRBJ1-2|TRBV4-3|.
CASSQGSKTGNYGYTF
TGCGCCAGCAGCCAAGGTTCTAAAACAGGGAACTATGGCTACACCTTC